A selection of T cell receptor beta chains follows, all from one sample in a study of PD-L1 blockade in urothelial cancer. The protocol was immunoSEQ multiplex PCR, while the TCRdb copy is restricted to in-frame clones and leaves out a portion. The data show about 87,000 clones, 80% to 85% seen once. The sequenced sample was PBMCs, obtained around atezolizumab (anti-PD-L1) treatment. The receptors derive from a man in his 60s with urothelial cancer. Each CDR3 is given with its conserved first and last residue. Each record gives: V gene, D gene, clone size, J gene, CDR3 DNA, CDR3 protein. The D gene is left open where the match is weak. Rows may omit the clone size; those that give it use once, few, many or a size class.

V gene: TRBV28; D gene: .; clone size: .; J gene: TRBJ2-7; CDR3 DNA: TGTGCCAGCAGGTCGACAGAGATTTCTGGGAAGCAGTACTTC; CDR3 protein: CASRSTEISGKQYF
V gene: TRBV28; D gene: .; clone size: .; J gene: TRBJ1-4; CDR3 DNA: TGTGCCAGCACTGTTTTAGGTGACAGGAGAAATGAAAAACTGTTTTTT; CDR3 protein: CASTVLGDRRNEKLFF
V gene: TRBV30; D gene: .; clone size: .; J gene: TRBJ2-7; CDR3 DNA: TGTGCCTGGAGATCGGCAGGCCTCTACGAGCAGTACTTC; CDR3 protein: CAWRSAGLYEQYF
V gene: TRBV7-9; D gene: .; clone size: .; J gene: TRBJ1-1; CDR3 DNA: TGTGCCAGCAGCCCAGGGACTAACACTGAAGCTTTCTTT; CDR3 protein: CASSPGTNTEAFF
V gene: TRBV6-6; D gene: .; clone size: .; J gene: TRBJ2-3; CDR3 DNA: TGTGCCAGCAGTACAACGACAGGCGCCGTCCAGTATTTT; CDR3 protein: CASSTTTGAVQYF
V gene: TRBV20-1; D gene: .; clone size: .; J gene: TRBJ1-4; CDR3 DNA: TGCAGTGCTAGAGGTTCGGAGAAACTGTTTTTT; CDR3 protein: CSARGSEKLFF
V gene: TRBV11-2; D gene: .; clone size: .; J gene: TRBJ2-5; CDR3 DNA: TGTGCCAGCAGCTTCCGGCCTCAGGGGTACCAAGAGACCCAGTACTTC; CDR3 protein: CASSFRPQGYQETQYF
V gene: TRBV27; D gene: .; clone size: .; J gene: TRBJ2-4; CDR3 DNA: TGTGCCAGCAGTCCCCTGGACAGCGGGACTATAGCCAAAAACATTCAGTACTTC; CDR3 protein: CASSPLDSGTIAKNIQYF
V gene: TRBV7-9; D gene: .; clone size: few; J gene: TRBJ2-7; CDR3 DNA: TGTGCCAGCAGCCCCAGTGCCCAGAACGCCTACGAGCAGTACTTC; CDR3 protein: CASSPSAQNAYEQYF
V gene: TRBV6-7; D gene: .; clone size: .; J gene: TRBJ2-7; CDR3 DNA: TGTGCCAGCCTAGTGAGGTTTCCCTACGAGCAGTACTTC; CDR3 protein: CASLVRFPYEQYF
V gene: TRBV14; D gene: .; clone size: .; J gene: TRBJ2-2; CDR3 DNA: TGTGCCAGCAGCCCAAGGCGGGACTCCCTGAACACCGGGGAGCTGTTTTTT; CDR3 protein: CASSPRRDSLNTGELFF
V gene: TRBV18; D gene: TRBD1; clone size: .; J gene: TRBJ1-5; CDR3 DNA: TGTGCCAGCTCACTCGGGACAGGTCCCATCAATCAGCCCCAGCATTTT; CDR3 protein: CASSLGTGPINQPQHF
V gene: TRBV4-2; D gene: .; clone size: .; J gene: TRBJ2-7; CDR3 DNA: TGTGCCAGCAGCCAAGATAGCGCGGCCTACGAGCAGTACTTC; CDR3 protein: CASSQDSAAYEQYF
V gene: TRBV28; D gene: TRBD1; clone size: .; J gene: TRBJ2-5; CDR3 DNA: TGTGCCAGCAGTCCCGGACAGGGAGGTGGAGAGACCCAGTACTTC; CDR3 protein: CASSPGQGGGETQYF
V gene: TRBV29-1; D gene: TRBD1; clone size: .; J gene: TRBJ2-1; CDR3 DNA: TGCAGCGTCGGGACAGGGGGAAGCAATGAGCAGTTCTTC; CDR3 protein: CSVGTGGSNEQFF
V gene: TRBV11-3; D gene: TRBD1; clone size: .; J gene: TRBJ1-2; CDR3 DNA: TGTGCCAGCAGTCACAGGGGTGGCTACACCTTC; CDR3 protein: CASSHRGGYTF
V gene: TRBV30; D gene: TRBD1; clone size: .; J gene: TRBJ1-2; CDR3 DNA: TGTGCCTGGGGACAGGGTCGCGGCTACACCTTC; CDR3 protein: CAWGQGRGYTF
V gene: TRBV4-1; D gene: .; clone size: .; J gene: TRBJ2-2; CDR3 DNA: TGCGCCAGCAGCCCACGCCCGGGACAGAACACCGGGGAGCTGTTTTTT; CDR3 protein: CASSPRPGQNTGELFF
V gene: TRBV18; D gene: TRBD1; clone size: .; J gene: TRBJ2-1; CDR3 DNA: TGTGCCAGCTCACCCGGGACAGGATACAATGAGCAGTTCTTC; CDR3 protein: CASSPGTGYNEQFF
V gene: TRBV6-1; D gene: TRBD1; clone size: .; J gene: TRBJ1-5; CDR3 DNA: TGTGCCAGCAGTGATTCCGCAGGGGGTAGCAATCAGCCCCAGCATTTT; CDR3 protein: CASSDSAGGSNQPQHF
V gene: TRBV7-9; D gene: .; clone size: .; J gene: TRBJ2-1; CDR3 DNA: TGTGCCAGCAGTTCACACAGGAGCTCCTACAATGAGCAGTTCTTC; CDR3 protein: CASSSHRSSYNEQFF
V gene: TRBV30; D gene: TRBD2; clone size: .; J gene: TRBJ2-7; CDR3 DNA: TGTGCCTGGAGTGTGAGGATACTAGCGGGGTCATTCTACGAGCAGTACTTC; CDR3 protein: CAWSVRILAGSFYEQYF
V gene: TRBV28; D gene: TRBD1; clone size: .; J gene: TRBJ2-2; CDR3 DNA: TGTGCCAGCAGTCTCGGGACAGGTGCCGGGGAGCTGTTTTTT; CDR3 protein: CASSLGTGAGELFF